The next 30 T cell receptor beta chains were all read from a single sample in a study of control samples from healthy donors and cancer patients. This table comes from immunoSEQ multiplex PCR, and its TCRdb copy is limited to in-frame clones, with some not included. The table has about 130,000 clones, 80% to 95% seen once. Sequencing was done on a sample of blood. These receptor sequences come from a woman aged 50 to 65 in good health.

This clone came up once. The chain employs TRBV6-1 and TRBJ1-6; D ambiguous. V was trimmed by 4 bases and J by 0 bases, leaving 13 bases between them. Germline CDR1 MNHNS, CDR2 SASEGT. CDR3 size: 17 residues. The CDR3 is CASSVIFRSSYNSPLHF. The CDR3 coding sequence is TGTGCCAGCAGTGTAATTTTTAGGAGCTCCTATAATTCACCCCTCCACTTT.

The J gene is TRBJ2-3, the V gene TRBV28; 8 bases align to TRBD2. The CDR3 sequence is 16 residues long. Germline values: CDR1 MDHEN, CDR2 SYDVKM. With 0 bases clipped from V and 1 base from J, the junction kept 3 bases outside the gene matches. The CDR3 DNA is TGTGCCAGCAGTTTATGGCCGGGAGGGGGCACAGATACGCAGTATTTT. Translated: CASSLWPGGGTDTQYF.

The chain couples TRBV6-1 to TRBJ2-1; D remains ambiguous. CDR1 and CDR2 (germline): MNHNS, SASEGT. The ends were cut back, 2 bases at V and 5 bases at J, with 7 bases in the middle. The CDR3 totals 13 residues. The CDR3 sequence is CASSELVDNEQFF. In nucleotides, the CDR3 is TGTGCCAGCAGTGAACTTGTTGACAATGAGCAGTTCTTC.

The CDR3 bases are TGCGCCAGCAGCTTGGGGGCTAGCCCCCGCACAGATACGCAGTATTTT. Translated: CASSLGASPRTDTQYF. The chain couples TRBV5-1 to TRBJ2-3; the D gene is possibly TRBD2 (5 bases). The V and J ends lost 0 bases and 1 base respectively, with 12 bases between them. The CDR3 runs 16 residues. Germline-derived CDR1 and CDR2 are SGHRS and YFSETQ.

The chain carries TRBV21-1 and TRBJ1-6. TRBV21-1 is deemed a pseudogene. This CDR3 has 21 amino acids. CDR3 coding DNA: TGTGCCAGCAGCAAACTGCACCGGGACCTCAGGACGAGCTCCTATAATTCACCCCTCCACTTT. This translates into CASSKLHRDLRTSSYNSPLHF.

The rearrangement joins TRBV11-2 to TRBJ2-2, with D possibly matching TRBD1 (6 bases). In germline, CDR1 is SGHAT, CDR2 FQNNGV. This CDR3 is 18 amino acids long. V lost 2 bases and J lost 5, with 21 bases in between. The CDR3 region has the DNA TGTGCCAGCAGCTTACTTTTAAGTGGCAGGGGTTATACCGGGGAGCTGTTTTTT. This encodes CASSLLLSGRGYTGELFF.

The CDR3 DNA follows: TGTGCCAGCACACCGAGGGGGGGCAGGGGCACTGAAGCTTTCTTT. Translation: CASTPRGGRGTEAFF. This chain links TRBV6-5 with TRBJ1-1, with D tentatively TRBD1 (6 bases). The CDR3 loop spans 15 amino acids. The V gene's germline CDR1 is MNHEY and CDR2 SVGAGI. V was trimmed by 7 bases and J by 4 bases, leaving 19 bases between them.

This chain joins TRBV2 and TRBJ2-5; possible D gene TRBD2, 6 bases. With 6 bases removed from V and 2 bases from J, the gap between germline ends came to 19 bases. This CDR3 spans 16 amino acids. CDR1 SNHLY and CDR2 FYNNEI come from the germline V gene. The CDR3, as DNA: TGTGCCAGCAGCCAACTGGCCTGGGGGGAGCAAGAGACCCAGTACTTC. Encoded protein: CASSQLAWGEQETQYF.

This rearrangement joins TRBV5-1 to TRBJ2-7, with D tentatively TRBD1 (5 bases). CDR1 is SGHRS, CDR2 YFSETQ, per germline. V was clipped by 0 bases and J by 4 bases, with 14 bases between them. The CDR3 contains 15 residues. The CDR3 DNA follows: TGCGCCAGCAGCTTGGGTCCAGGGATGACATACGAGCAGTACTTC. Protein product: CASSLGPGMTYEQYF.

This chain connects TRBV5-1 to TRBJ1-5; 7 nucleotides align to TRBD1. J lost 6 bases, V lost 0 bases, and 3 bases had no gene match. Germline V gives CDR1 SGHRS, CDR2 YFSETQ. The length of the CDR3 is 14 residues. The CDR3 region is CASSLGQGIQPQHF. The CDR3 DNA is TGCGCCAGCAGCTTGGGACAGGGTATTCAGCCCCAGCATTTT.

This sequence joins TRBV19 and TRBJ2-2; TRBD2 matches at 9 bases. The CDR3 covers 18 residues. J gave up 1 base and V 6 bases, and 12 bases lay outside the gene matches. The germline V gene encodes CDR1 LNHDA and CDR2 SQIVND (reference sequence). The CDR3 DNA is TGTGCCAGTAGCTCAATCCTAACGACTAGCGGGAACACCGGGGAGCTGTTTTTT. Its translation: CASSSILTTSGNTGELFF.

The chain links TRBV27 to TRBJ1-1; D is unresolved. The CDR3 contains 11 residues. V dropped 5 bases and J dropped 5 bases, with 6 bases sitting between them. In germline, CDR1 is MNHEY, CDR2 SMNVEV (reference sequence). CDR3 nucleotide sequence: TGTGCCAGCAGTAGCGGAACTGAAGCTTTCTTT. Translated, it gives CASSSGTEAFF.

This chain links TRBV9 with TRBJ1-1; 7 bases map to TRBD1. In germline, CDR1 is SGDLS, CDR2 YYNGEE. The CDR3 has 16 residues. Trimming cost V 0 bases and J 5 bases; bases outside gene matches: 10. CDR3 sequence reads: CASSVDSGGKSTEAFF. In nucleotides, the CDR3 is TGTGCCAGCAGCGTAGACTCAGGGGGGAAGAGTACTGAAGCTTTCTTT.

The chain couples TRBV7-8 to TRBJ1-1; D is perhaps TRBD1 (5 bases). The CDR3 has 14 amino acids. Trimming took off 5 bases at V and 4 bases at J, with 14 bases between the two ends. Per the germline V gene, CDR1 is SGHVS and CDR2 is FQNEAQ. The chain's CDR3 is CASSLGGGGTEAFF. The CDR3 bases are TGTGCCAGCAGCCTGGGGGGGGGTGGCACTGAAGCTTTCTTT.

The V and J genes are TRBV7-9 and TRBJ1-5; a possible D gene is TRBD1 (5 bases). The V gene's germline CDR1 is SEHNR and CDR2 FQNEAQ (reference sequence). V was cut by 4 bases and J by 0 bases, with 13 bases left in between. There are 16 residues in the CDR3. DNA of the CDR3: TGTGCCAGCAGCTCGGGAAGGGACTTTAGCAATCAGCCCCAGCATTTT. Its protein is CASSSGRDFSNQPQHF.

This clone was seen just once. V usage is TRBV6-1 and J usage is TRBJ2-7, with TRBD1 identical over 7 bases. V dropped 5 bases and J dropped 3; count of bases not matched to a gene: 10. The CDR3 runs 15 residues. Germline V gene sequence: CDR1 MNHNS, CDR2 SASEGT. CDR3 amino acids: CASSPGQAENYEQYF. DNA for the CDR3: TGTGCCAGCAGTCCTGGACAGGCTGAGAACTACGAGCAGTACTTC.

This clone was seen only once. V is TRBV25-1 and J is TRBJ1-2, with D possibly matching TRBD1 (5 bases). The germline CDR1 and CDR2 sequences are MGHDK and SYGVNS. Trimming left V 4 bases short and J 5 bases short, with 14 bases between. The CDR3 sequence is 14 residues long. Here the CDR3 DNA reads TGTGCCAGCAGTGCGGGGACGGACTATTATGGCTACACCTTC. Amino acid sequence: CASSAGTDYYGYTF.

This clone appeared once. V and J are TRBV2 and TRBJ1-3; D perhaps matches TRBD1 (5 bases). This CDR3 is 16 amino acids long. Trimming shortened V by 1 base and J by 0 bases, and 10 bases separated the two germline ends. Germline V lookup: CDR1 SNHLY, CDR2 FYNNEI. The chain's CDR3 is CASSEGGTGSGNTIYF. DNA for the CDR3: TGTGCCAGCAGTGAAGGAGGAACAGGCTCTGGAAACACCATATATTTT.

The genes are TRBV6-5 and TRBJ1-2, with D uncertain. V lost 7 bases and J 4 bases, leaving 7 bases between the germline ends. CDR1 MNHEY and CDR2 SVGAGI come from the germline V gene. CDR3 length equals 11 residues. CDR3 sequence reads: CASTSIYGYTF. The CDR3 DNA follows: TGTGCCAGCACATCGATCTATGGCTACACCTTC.

The J gene is TRBJ2-7, the V gene TRBV10-3; D gene unclear. V was trimmed by 5 bases and J by 2 bases, leaving 10 bases between them. CDR3 length equals 13 residues. Germline V CDR1 and CDR2: ENHRY, SYGVKD. CDR3 coding DNA: TGTGCCATCAGTATAGACAATCCCTACGAGCAGTACTTC. Amino acid sequence: CAISIDNPYEQYF.

The chain has TRBV21-1 and TRBJ1-2; the listed D gene, TRBD1, was not tested against the DNA. TRBV21-1 is noted as a pseudogene. The CDR3 length is 16 residues. CDR3 nucleotide sequence: TGTGCCAGCAGCAAAGACCGACAGGGGGCTAACTATGGCTACACCTTC. Translating it yields CASSKDRQGANYGYTF.

The chain carries TRBV7-6 and TRBJ2-3, with 7 positions matching TRBD1. This CDR3 region has 16 residues. Germline-derived CDR1 and CDR2 are SGHVS and FNYEAQ. V trimming: 1 base; J trimming: 0 bases; junction bases outside the gene matches: 4. The DNA of the CDR3 is TGTGCCAGCAGCTTAGAGGGACAGTTTAGCACAGATACGCAGTATTTT. Its protein product is CASSLEGQFSTDTQYF.

The gene calls are TRBV9 and TRBJ2-1; D unresolved. The germline V and J ends were trimmed by 0 bases and 3 bases, with 10 bases remaining between them. This CDR3 has 15 amino acids. Per germline, CDR1 SGDLS and CDR2 YYNGEE. The CDR3 bases are TGTGCCAGCAGCGTAGGGCTAGGAAACTACAATGAGCAGTTCTTC. Translation: CASSVGLGNYNEQFF.

The CDR3, as DNA: TGTGCCAGCAGCTTCCAAGCGGGAAACACCGGGGAGCTGTTTTTT. It translates to CASSFQAGNTGELFF. The chain carries TRBV7-2 and TRBJ2-2, with 7 bases identical to TRBD2. The ends lost 3 bases at V and 2 bases at J; junction bases unmatched: 3. The germline CDR1 and CDR2 sequences are SGHTA and FQGNSA. This CDR3 spans 15 amino acids.

In its sample, this clone was seen a few times. This chain joins TRBV28 and TRBJ1-2; D unclear. The ends were cut back, 8 bases at V and 2 bases at J, with 9 bases in the middle. This CDR3 is 12 amino acids long. Per germline, CDR1 MDHEN and CDR2 SYDVKM. CDR3 nucleotides: TGTGCCAGCGACACAGCAAACTATGGCTACACCTTC. It translates to CASDTANYGYTF.

This sequence joins TRBV3-1 (or the pseudogene TRBV3-2) and TRBJ1-1, with TRBD1 identical over 10 bases. The germline CDR1 and CDR2 sequences are LGHDT and YNNKEL (reference sequence). This CDR3 region has 14 residues. J gave up 4 bases and V 5 bases, and 4 bases lay outside the gene matches. The CDR3 protein is CASSSRDRGTEAFF. CDR3 DNA sequence: TGTGCCAGCAGCTCCCGGGACAGGGGCACTGAAGCTTTCTTT.

The gene calls are TRBV7-9 and TRBJ2-5, with 9 bases aligning to TRBD1. The V and J ends lost 3 bases and 3 bases, in that order; junction bases with no gene match: 8. The CDR3 runs to 16 residues. CDR1 is SEHNR, CDR2 FQNEAQ, per germline (reference sequence). The DNA of the CDR3 is TGTGCCAGCAGCTTTGTCGGGGGACAGGGCGAAGAGACCCAGTACTTC. Translated: CASSFVGGQGEETQYF.

This clone was observed a single time. This chain connects TRBV18 to TRBJ2-3; no clear D. V dropped 4 bases and J dropped 2 bases, with 16 bases sitting between them. From germline, CDR1 is KGHSH and CDR2 LQKENI. The CDR3 consists of 16 residues. CDR3 amino acids: CASSLLGPPLTDTQYF. The CDR3 bases are TGTGCCAGCTCACTCTTAGGGCCCCCACTCACAGATACGCAGTATTTT.

On this clone itself: This CDR3 is also generated by other DNA sequences in the sample. The chain joins TRBV7-9 to TRBJ2-7, with D tentatively TRBD1 or TRBD2 (5 bases each). CDR1 is SEHNR and CDR2 is FQNEAQ in the germline V gene (reference sequence). There are 14 residues in the CDR3. V was clipped by 3 bases and J by 1 base, with 10 bases between them. The CDR3 sequence: CASSFGTGSYEQYF. The DNA for the CDR3 is TGTGCCAGCAGCTTCGGGACGGGATCCTACGAGCAGTACTTC.

The chain employs TRBV7-6 and TRBJ2-3, with TRBD2 matching 9 bases. V trimming: 5 bases; J trimming: 5 bases; junction bases outside the gene matches: 26. Per germline, CDR1 SGHVS and CDR2 FNYEAQ. CDR3 length: 21 amino acids. This CDR3 is CASSPLGYREVASGVLDTQYF. The CDR3, as DNA: TGTGCCAGCAGCCCCCTGGGGTACAGGGAAGTCGCTAGCGGGGTTCTAGATACGCAGTATTTT.